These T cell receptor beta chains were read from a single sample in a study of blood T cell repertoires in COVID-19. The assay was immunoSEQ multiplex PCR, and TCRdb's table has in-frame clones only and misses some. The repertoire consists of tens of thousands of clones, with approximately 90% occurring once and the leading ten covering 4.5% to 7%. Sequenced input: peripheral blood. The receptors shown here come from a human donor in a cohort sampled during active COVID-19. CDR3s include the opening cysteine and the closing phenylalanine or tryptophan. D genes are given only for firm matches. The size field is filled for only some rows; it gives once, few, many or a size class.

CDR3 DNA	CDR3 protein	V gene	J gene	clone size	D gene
TGTGCCAGCGCTAGCGAGGTCTACCAAGAGACCCAGTACTTC	CASASEVYQETQYF	TRBV9	TRBJ2-5	-	-
TGTGCCAGCATCTCGGTTAGCGGGTCGTTATTCACAGATACGCAGTATTTT	CASISVSGSLFTDTQYF	TRBV2	TRBJ2-3	-	TRBD2
TGTGCCAGCTCACTCAACCGGGGAGAGACCCAGTACTTC	CASSLNRGETQYF	TRBV18	TRBJ2-5	once	-
TGTGCCAGCAGCCAAGGACAGCCCTCTAACTATGGCTACACCTTC	CASSQGQPSNYGYTF	TRBV3-1/TRBV3-2	TRBJ1-2	-	-
TGCGCCAGCAGCCAAGAGAAGAGCTCCTACAATGAGCAGTTCTTC	CASSQEKSSYNEQFF	TRBV4-3	TRBJ2-1	-	-
TGTGCCTGGAGTCCACACTTGGGGGGCACTGAAGCTTTCTTT	CAWSPHLGGTEAFF	TRBV30	TRBJ1-1	-	-
TGTGCCAGCAGCGGAACGACAGGGTTCCCCTACGAGCAGTACTTC	CASSGTTGFPYEQYF	TRBV5-6	TRBJ2-7	few	TRBD1
TGTGCCAGCAGCTCCGTCCAGACCCAGTACTTC	CASSSVQTQYF	TRBV6-5	TRBJ2-5	few	-
TGTGCCAGCTCACCCATCCGCGATGAGCAGTTCTTC	CASSPIRDEQFF	TRBV18	TRBJ2-1	once	-
TGTGCCACCAGCAGAGCCTTGCGGGCAGATACGCAGTATTTT	CATSRALRADTQYF	TRBV15	TRBJ2-3	-	-
TGTGCCAGCTCACCTGGCAGGGCGGACACCATATATTTT	CASSPGRADTIYF	TRBV18	TRBJ1-3	-	-
TGTGCCAGCTCACCAGGAGGACAGGGGGCTGGAAACACCATATATTTT	CASSPGGQGAGNTIYF	TRBV18	TRBJ1-3	-	TRBD1
TGTGCCAGCAGCTTCGGTCAGGGGGGCGAGCAGTACTTC	CASSFGQGGEQYF	TRBV7-3	TRBJ2-7	-	-
TGTGCCTGGAGTGTGGCGGGAGGATGGACGGATGAGCAGTTCTTC	CAWSVAGGWTDEQFF	TRBV30	TRBJ2-1	-	TRBD2
TGTGCCAGTAGTATGAGGACTAGCGGGTCCCCTCCGGGCTTC	CASSMRTSGSPPGF	TRBV19	TRBJ2-7	-	TRBD2
TGTGCCAGCAGCCAAGATTGGGGACTAGCGGGGGGGTTCACAGATACGCAGTATTTT	CASSQDWGLAGGFTDTQYF	TRBV4-2	TRBJ2-3	-	TRBD2
TGTGCCAGCAGCTGGGAGGGGGTTCCAGGAGAGACCCAGTACTTC	CASSWEGVPGETQYF	TRBV5-4	TRBJ2-5	-	-
TGTGCCAGCAGTTACTCGGTACAGGGCGCCAACGTCCTGACTTTC	CASSYSVQGANVLTF	TRBV6-6	TRBJ2-6	-	-
TGCGCCAGCAGCTTGGGGGGACAGTCCTATGGCTACACCTTC	CASSLGGQSYGYTF	TRBV5-1	TRBJ1-2	-	TRBD1
TGTGCCAGCAGCCACCAGGGCTTTTTGGCCTACGAGCAGTACTTC	CASSHQGFLAYEQYF	TRBV7-8	TRBJ2-7	-	-
TGTGCCAGCAGAACGAGGGGGCTTATTAATGAAAAACTGTTTTTT	CASRTRGLINEKLFF	TRBV28	TRBJ1-4	-	TRBD1
TGTGCCAGCAGCTCCTGGGACAGAAGTTTCTCTGGGGCCAACGTCCTGACTTTC	CASSSWDRSFSGANVLTF	TRBV13	TRBJ2-6	-	TRBD1
TGTGCCAGCAGCGCCGACAGGGGCCTAGCGGGGGAAGAGACCCAGTACTTC	CASSADRGLAGEETQYF	TRBV7-8	TRBJ2-5	-	TRBD2
TGTGCCAGCAGCCCCGTGGGCACTAGCACAGATACGCAGTATTTT	CASSPVGTSTDTQYF	TRBV7-2	TRBJ2-3	few	-
TGTGCCAGCAGCCCGAATCCTAGCGGGGGGGCATTCAATGAGCAGTTCTTC	CASSPNPSGGAFNEQFF	TRBV9	TRBJ2-1	-	TRBD2
TGTGCCAGCAGCTTAAATGGTCTAGCAGCCACCGGGGAGCTGTTTTTT	CASSLNGLAATGELFF	TRBV7-3	TRBJ2-2	-	-
TGCGCCAGCAGCCTAAGATCGGGACTAAACCAAGAGACCCAGTACTTC	CASSLRSGLNQETQYF	TRBV4-1	TRBJ2-5	-	TRBD2
TGTGCCAGTAGTATGGCTAGCGGGTACACAGATACGCAGTATTTT	CASSMASGYTDTQYF	TRBV19	TRBJ2-3	-	TRBD2